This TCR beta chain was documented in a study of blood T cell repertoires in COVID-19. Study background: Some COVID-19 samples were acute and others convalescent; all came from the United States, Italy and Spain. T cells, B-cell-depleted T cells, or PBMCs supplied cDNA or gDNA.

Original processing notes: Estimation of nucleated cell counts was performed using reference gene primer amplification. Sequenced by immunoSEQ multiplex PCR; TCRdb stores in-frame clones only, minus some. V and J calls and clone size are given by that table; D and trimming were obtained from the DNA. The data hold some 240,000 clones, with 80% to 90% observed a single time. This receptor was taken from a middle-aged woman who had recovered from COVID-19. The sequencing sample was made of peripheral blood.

The CDR3 spells CASSRTSGTVRSYEQYF. CDR3 DNA: TGCGCCAGCAGCCGGACTAGCGGAACCGTTCGGTCCTACGAGCAGTACTTC. This chain connects TRBV5-1 to TRBJ2-7; 10 bases agree with TRBD2. J was trimmed by 1 base and V by 4 bases; bases with no gene match: 11. The germline V gene has CDR1 SGHRS and CDR2 YFSETQ. This CDR3 comprises 17 residues.